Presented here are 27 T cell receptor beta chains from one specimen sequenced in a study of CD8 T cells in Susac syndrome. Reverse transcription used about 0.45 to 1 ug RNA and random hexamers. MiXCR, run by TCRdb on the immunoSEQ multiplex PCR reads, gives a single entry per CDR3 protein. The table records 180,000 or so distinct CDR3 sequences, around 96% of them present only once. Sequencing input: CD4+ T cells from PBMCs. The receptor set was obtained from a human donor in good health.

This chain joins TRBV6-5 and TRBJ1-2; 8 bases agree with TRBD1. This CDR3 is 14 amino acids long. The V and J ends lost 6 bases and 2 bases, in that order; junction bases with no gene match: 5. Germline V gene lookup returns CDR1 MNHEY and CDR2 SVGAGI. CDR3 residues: CASRRGQGNYGYTF. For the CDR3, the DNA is TGTGCCAGCAGAAGAGGACAGGGCAACTATGGCTACACCTTC.

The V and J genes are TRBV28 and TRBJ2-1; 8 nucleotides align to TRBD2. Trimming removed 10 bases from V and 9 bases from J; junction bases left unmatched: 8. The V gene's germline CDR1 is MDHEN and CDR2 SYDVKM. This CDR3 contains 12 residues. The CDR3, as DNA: TGTGCCACTACGGGACTAGTGGGTGAGCAGTTCTTC. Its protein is CATTGLVGEQFF.

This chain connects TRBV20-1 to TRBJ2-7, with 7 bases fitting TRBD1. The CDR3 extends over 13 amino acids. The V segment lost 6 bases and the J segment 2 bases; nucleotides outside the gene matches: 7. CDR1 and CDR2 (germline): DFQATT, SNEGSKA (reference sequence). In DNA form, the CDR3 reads TGCAGTGCGAGGGACAGTCTAACCTACGAGCAGTACTTC. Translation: CSARDSLTYEQYF.

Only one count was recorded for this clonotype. This CDR3 is CSAYPGRGRDTEAFF. The CDR3 DNA is TGCAGCGCCTACCCCGGCCGGGGGCGGGACACTGAAGCTTTCTTT. The chain couples TRBV29-1 to TRBJ1-1; D is possibly TRBD1 (6 bases). CDR1 SQVTM and CDR2 ANQGSEA come from the germline V gene. V was trimmed by 7 bases and J by 3 bases, leaving 21 bases between them. CDR3 length equals 15 residues. Using reference TRBV29-1 and TRBJ1-1 for the parts outside the CDR3, the full variable domain is SAVISQKPSRDICQRGTSLTIQCQVDSQVTMMFWYRQQPGQSLTLIATANQGSEATYESGFVIDKFPISRPNLTFSTLTVSNMSPEDSSIYLCSAYPGRGRDTEAFFGQGTRLTVV.

CDR3: CSVGDGNQPQHF. In DNA, the CDR3 is TGCAGCGTTGGCGACGGCAATCAGCCCCAGCATTTT. The chain links TRBV29-1 to TRBJ1-5, with D hard to call. The V end lost 4 bases, the J end lost 2 bases, and 6 bases lay between the germline ends. Looked up from germline, CDR1 is SQVTM and CDR2 is ANQGSEA. The CDR3 runs 12 residues.

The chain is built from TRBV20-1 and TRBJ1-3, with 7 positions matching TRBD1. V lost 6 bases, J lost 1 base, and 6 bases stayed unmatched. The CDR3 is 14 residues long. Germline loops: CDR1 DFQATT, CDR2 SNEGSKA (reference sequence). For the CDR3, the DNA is TGCAGTGCCAACAAACAGGGGTCTGGAAACACCATATATTTT. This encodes CSANKQGSGNTIYF.

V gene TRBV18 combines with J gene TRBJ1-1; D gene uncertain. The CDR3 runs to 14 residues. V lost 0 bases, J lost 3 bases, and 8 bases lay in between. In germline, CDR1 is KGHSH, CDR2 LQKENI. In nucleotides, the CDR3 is TGTGCCAGCTCACCACCGCCGGGAGACACTGAAGCTTTCTTT. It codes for CASSPPPGDTEAFF.

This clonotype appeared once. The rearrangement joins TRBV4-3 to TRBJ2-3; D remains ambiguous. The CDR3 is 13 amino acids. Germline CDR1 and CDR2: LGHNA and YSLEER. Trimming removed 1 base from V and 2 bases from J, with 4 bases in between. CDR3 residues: CASSQGFTDTQYF. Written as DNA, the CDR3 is TGCGCCAGCAGCCAAGGGTTCACAGATACGCAGTATTTT.

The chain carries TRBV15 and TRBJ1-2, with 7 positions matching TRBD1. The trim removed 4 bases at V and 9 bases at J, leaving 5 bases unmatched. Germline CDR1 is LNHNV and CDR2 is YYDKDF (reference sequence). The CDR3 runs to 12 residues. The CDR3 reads CATSIRTGRYTF. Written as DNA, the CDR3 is TGTGCCACCAGCATACGGACAGGTCGCTACACCTTC.

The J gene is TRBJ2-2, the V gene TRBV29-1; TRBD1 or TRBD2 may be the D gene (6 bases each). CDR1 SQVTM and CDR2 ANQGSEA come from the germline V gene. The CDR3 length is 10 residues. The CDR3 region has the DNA TGCGGAGGGGGTACCGGGGAGCTGTTTTTT. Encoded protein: CGGGTGELFF.

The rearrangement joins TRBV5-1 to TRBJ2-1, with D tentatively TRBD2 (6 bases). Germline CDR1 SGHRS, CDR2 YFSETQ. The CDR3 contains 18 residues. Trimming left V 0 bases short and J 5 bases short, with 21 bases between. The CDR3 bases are TGCGCCAGCAGCTTGGACCCGTTTGGGCAGGGAGGTGACAATGAGCAGTTCTTC. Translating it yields CASSLDPFGQGGDNEQFF.

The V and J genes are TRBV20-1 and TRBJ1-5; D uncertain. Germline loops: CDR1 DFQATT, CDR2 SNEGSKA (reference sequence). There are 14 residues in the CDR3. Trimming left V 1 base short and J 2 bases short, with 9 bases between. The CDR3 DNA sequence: TGCAGTGCTAGAGGGGTGGCAGGCAATCAGCCCCAGCATTTT. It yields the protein CSARGVAGNQPQHF.

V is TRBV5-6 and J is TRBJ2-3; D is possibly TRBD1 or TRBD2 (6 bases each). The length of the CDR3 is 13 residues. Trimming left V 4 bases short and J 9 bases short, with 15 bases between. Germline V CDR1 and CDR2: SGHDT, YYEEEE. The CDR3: CASSGGPPRTQYF. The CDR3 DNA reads TGTGCCAGCAGCGGGGGGCCCCCAAGAACGCAGTATTTT. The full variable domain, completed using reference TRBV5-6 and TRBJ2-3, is DAGVTQSPTHLIKTRGQQVTLRCSPKSGHDTVSWYQQALGQGPQFIFQYYEEEERQRGNFPDRFSGHQFPNYSSELNVNALLLGDSALYLCASSGGPPRTQYFGPGTRLTVL.

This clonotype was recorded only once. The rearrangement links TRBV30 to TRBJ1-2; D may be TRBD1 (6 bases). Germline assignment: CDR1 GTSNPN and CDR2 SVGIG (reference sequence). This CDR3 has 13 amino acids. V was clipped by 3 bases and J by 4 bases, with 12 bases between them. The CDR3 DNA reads TGTGCCTGGAGGGAACAGGGAACCTATGGCTACACCTTC. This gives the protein CAWREQGTYGYTF.

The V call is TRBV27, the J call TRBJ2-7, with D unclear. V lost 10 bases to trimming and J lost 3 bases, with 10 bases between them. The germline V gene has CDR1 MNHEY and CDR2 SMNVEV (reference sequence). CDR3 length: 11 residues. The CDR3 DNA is TGTGCCACCATGAAAGGCTACGAGCAGTACTTC. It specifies CATMKGYEQYF.

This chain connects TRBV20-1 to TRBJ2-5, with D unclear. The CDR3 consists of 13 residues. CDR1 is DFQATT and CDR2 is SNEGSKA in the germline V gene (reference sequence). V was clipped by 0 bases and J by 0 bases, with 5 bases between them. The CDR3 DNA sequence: TGCAGTGCTAGAGAGGAGTACCAAGAGACCCAGTACTTC. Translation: CSAREEYQETQYF.

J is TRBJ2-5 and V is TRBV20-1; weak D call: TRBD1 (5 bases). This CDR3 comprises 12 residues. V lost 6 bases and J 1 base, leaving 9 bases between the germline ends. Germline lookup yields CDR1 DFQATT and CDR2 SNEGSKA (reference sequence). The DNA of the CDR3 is TGCAGTGCCCGGACACCCCAAGAGACCCAGTACTTC. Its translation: CSARTPQETQYF.

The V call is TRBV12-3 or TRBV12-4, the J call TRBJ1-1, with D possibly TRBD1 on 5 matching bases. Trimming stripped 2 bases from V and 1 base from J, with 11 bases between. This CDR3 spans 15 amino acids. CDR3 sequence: CASSLMSGTNTEAFF. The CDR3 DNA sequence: TGTGCCAGCAGTTTAATGTCGGGGACGAACACTGAAGCTTTCTTT.

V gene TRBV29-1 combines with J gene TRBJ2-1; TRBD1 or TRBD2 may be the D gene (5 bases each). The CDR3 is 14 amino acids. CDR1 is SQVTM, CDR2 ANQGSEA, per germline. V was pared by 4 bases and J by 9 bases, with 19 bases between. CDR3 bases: TGCAGCGTTGGAACAGGAGGCCTAGCAACTGAGCAGTTCTTC. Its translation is CSVGTGGLATEQFF.

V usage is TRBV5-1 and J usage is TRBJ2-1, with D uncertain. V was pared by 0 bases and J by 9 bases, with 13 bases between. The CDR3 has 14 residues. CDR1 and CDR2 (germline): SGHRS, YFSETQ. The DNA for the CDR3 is TGCGCCAGCAGCTTGGCCGACACGGGTACTGAGCAGTTCTTC. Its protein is CASSLADTGTEQFF.

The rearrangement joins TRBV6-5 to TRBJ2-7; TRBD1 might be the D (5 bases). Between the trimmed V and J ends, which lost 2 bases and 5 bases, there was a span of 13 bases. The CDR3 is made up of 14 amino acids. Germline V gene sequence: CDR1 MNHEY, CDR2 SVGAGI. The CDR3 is CASSYRAGSNEQYF. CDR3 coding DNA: TGTGCCAGCAGTTACCGGGCAGGGTCCAACGAGCAGTACTTC.

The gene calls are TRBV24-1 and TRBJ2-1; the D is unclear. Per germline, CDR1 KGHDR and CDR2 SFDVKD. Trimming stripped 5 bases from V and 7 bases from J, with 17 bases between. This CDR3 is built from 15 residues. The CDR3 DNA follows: TGTGCCACCAGTGCTGGCACCGCACCGTGGAATGAGCAGTTCTTC. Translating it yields CATSAGTAPWNEQFF.

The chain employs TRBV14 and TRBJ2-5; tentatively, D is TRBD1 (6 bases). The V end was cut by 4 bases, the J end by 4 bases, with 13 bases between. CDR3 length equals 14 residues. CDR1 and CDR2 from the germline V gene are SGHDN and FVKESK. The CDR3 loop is CASSRLGQTETQYF. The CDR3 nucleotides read TGTGCCAGCAGCCGTCTCGGACAGACAGAGACCCAGTACTTC. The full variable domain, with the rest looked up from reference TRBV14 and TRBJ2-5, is EAGVTQFPSHSVIEKGQTVTLRCDPISGHDNLYWYRRVMGKEIKFLLHFVKESKQDESGMPNNRFLAERTGGTYSTLKVQPAELEDSGVYFCASSRLGQTETQYFGPGTRLLVL.

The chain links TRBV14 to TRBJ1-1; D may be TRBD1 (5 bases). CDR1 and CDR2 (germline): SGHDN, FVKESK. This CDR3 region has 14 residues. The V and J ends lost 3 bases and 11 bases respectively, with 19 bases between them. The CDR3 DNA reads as TGTGCCAGCAGCCATCGGACGCAGGGCGGAAAGGCTTTCTTT. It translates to CASSHRTQGGKAFF.

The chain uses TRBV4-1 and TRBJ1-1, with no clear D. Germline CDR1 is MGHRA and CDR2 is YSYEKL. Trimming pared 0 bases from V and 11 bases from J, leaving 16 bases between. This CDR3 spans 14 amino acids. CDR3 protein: CASSQDLLGRVAFF. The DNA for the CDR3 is TGCGCCAGCAGCCAAGATCTCTTGGGTCGTGTGGCTTTCTTT.

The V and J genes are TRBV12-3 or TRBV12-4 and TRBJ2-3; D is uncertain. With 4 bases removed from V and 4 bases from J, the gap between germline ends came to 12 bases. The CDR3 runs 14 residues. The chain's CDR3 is CASSSHYLSDTQYF. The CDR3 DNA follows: TGTGCCAGCAGTTCCCACTATCTGTCAGATACGCAGTATTTT.

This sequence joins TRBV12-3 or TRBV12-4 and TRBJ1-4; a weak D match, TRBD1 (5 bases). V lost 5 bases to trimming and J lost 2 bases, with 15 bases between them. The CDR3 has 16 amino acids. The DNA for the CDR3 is TGTGCCAGCAGTCCCAGGGAGTATTTGACTAATGAAAAACTGTTTTTT. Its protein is CASSPREYLTNEKLFF.